This T cell receptor beta chain is drawn from a study of blood T cell repertoires in COVID-19. Study summary: PBMCs, B-cell-depleted T cells, or T cells provided the cDNA or gDNA that made up the material.

Per the study methods: Researchers report that nucleated cell counts were estimated from reference gene primer amplification. TCRdb keeps only in-frame clones here, not all; method: immunoSEQ multiplex PCR. Clone size and V and J calls were adopted from that table, with D and trimming inferred from the DNA. The table records over 50,000 clones, more than 85% of them present only once. The length of the CDR3 is 13 residues. The germline V gene has CDR1 SNHLY and CDR2 FYNNEI. V lost 2 bases, J lost 4 bases, and 8 bases lay in between. This chain joins TRBV2 and TRBJ1-1; D remains unclear. Sequencing used peripheral blood. The clonotype comes from a man aged 45-65 years with active COVID-19. CDR3 protein: CASSEFEGTEAFF. For the CDR3, the DNA is TGTGCCAGCAGTGAATTCGAGGGCACTGAAGCTTTCTTT.